A single count supports the clone carrying this TCR beta chain. Its target is not known. These data are taken from a study of blood T cells in healthy people across ages. V lost 3 bases and J lost 5, with 10 bases in between. The CDR3 contains 13 residues. Germline assignment: CDR1 DFQATT and CDR2 SNEGSKA (reference sequence). Study observations and caveats: Per-million-T-cell TCR beta diversity fell roughly linearly with age. Diversity was higher, and naive CD4+ cells more numerous, in long-lived donors than in aged donors. Researchers report that TCR beta diversity correlated strongly with naive T cell percentage.

It was with a sample-barcoded 5' primer and a J-beta primer mix that a second PCR of roughly 6 to 12 cycles was run. TCRdb called the 5' RACE reads again in MiXCR, with one record for every CDR3 protein. The sample holds fewer than 900,000 distinct CDR3 sequences; roughly 50% are singletons and the top ten take around a third. Isolated per sample were at least 7 million PBMCs. The chain is built from TRBV20-1 and TRBJ2-2; D is possibly TRBD1 (7 bases). Sequencing input: blood. The TCR sequence derives from a woman aged 55-75 years in good health. CDR3: CSASRGRTGELFF. The CDR3 DNA reads TGCAGTGCTAGCAGGGGGAGGACCGGGGAGCTGTTTTTT.